The next 21 T cell receptor beta chains were all read from a single sample in a study of cytomegalovirus exposure and HLA in healthy donors. Vbeta (60) and Jbeta (13) primers were used in the PCR. This table comes from immunoSEQ multiplex PCR, and its TCRdb copy is limited to in-frame clones, with some not included. Among almost 90,000 clones listed, about 85% were seen once. The source material was PBMCs. All receptors come from a man in his forties or fifties in good health and CMV-seropositive.

This chain links TRBV27 with TRBJ2-5; D is uncertain. Per the germline V gene, CDR1 is MNHEY and CDR2 is SMNVEV (reference sequence). V shed 6 bases and J shed 4 bases, with 12 bases lying between them. This CDR3 spans 13 amino acids. CDR3 loop: CASSRSYSETQYF. CDR3 nucleotides: TGTGCCAGCAGCCGGAGCTATTCAGAGACCCAGTACTTC.

V is TRBV6-5 and J is TRBJ2-6, with no clear D. Per germline, CDR1 MNHEY and CDR2 SVGAGI. Trimming took off 0 bases at V and 0 bases at J, with 6 bases between the two ends. CDR3 length: 16 residues. The CDR3 DNA reads TGTGCCAGCAGTTACTCGGCCTTCTCTGGGGCCAACGTCCTGACTTTC. It codes for CASSYSAFSGANVLTF.

This chain uses TRBV5-4 with TRBJ2-1, with D perhaps matching TRBD1 (5 bases). Looked up from germline, CDR1 is SGHNT and CDR2 is YYREEE (reference sequence). Trimming took 0 bases from V and 8 from J, leaving 15 bases between them. The CDR3 contains 15 residues. The CDR3 DNA is TGTGCCAGCAGCTTGGCACGTAGGGGCATGGATGAGCAGTTCTTC. Translating it yields CASSLARRGMDEQFF.

This rearrangement joins TRBV19 to TRBJ2-1, with 10 bases identical to TRBD2. This CDR3 is 17 amino acids long. J lost 4 bases, V lost 4 bases, and 10 bases had no gene match. Germline V gene sequence: CDR1 LNHDA, CDR2 SQIVND (reference sequence). CDR3 in amino acids: CASSSFSGRPNYNEQFF. The CDR3 bases are TGTGCCAGTAGTAGCTTTAGCGGGAGGCCCAATTACAATGAGCAGTTCTTC.

The V and J genes are TRBV20-1 and TRBJ2-5; 7 bases align to TRBD1. With the DNA end fitting TRBJ2-7 better, the J assignment may be wrong. The CDR3 runs to 11 residues. CDR1 and CDR2 from the germline V gene are DFQATT and SNEGSKA (reference sequence). This CDR3 reads CSARTGYEQYF. CDR3 DNA: TGCAGTGCCCGGACAGGTTACGAGCAGTACTTC.

The V and J genes are TRBV5-1 and TRBJ2-2; 9 bases align to TRBD2. Germline values: CDR1 SGHRS, CDR2 YFSETQ. J gave up 0 bases and V 3 bases, and 12 bases lay outside the gene matches. The CDR3 has 19 amino acids. CDR3: CASSSKGASGVANTGELFF. The CDR3 DNA is TGCGCCAGCAGCTCAAAGGGGGCTAGCGGGGTCGCGAACACCGGGGAGCTGTTTTTT.

V gene TRBV9 combines with J gene TRBJ2-5; 7 bases fit TRBD1. CDR1 is SGDLS, CDR2 YYNGEE, per germline. The CDR3 is made up of 15 amino acids. J lost 2 bases, V lost 4 bases, and 8 bases had no gene match. The CDR3 reads CASSTRQGGQETQYF. The CDR3 nucleotides read TGTGCCAGCAGCACACGACAGGGTGGTCAAGAGACCCAGTACTTC.

This chain joins TRBV7-8 and TRBJ2-1; TRBD2 matches 8 bases. Germline trimming cut 2 bases from V and 6 bases from J; bases unmatched to any gene: 9. The CDR3 runs 16 residues. Germline loops: CDR1 SGHVS, CDR2 FQNEAQ. The CDR3 protein is CASSLKGGSGSNEQFF. The CDR3 nucleotides read TGTGCCAGCAGCTTAAAGGGTGGAAGCGGGAGCAATGAGCAGTTCTTC.

The V and J genes are TRBV11-2 and TRBJ2-3; weak D call: TRBD1 (6 bases). The CDR3 runs 14 residues. Germline CDR1 and CDR2: SGHAT and FQNNGV. The germline V and J ends were trimmed by 8 bases and 6 bases, with 18 bases remaining between them. This CDR3 is CASGARGYRDTQYF. The DNA for the CDR3 is TGTGCCAGCGGCGCTAGGGGGTATAGGGATACGCAGTATTTT. Drawing the rest from reference TRBV11-2 and TRBJ2-3, the complete variable domain is EAGVAQSPRYKIIEKRQSVAFWCNPISGHATLYWYQQILGQGPKLLIQFQNNGVVDDSQLPKDRFSAERLKGVDSTLKIQPAKLEDSAVYLCASGARGYRDTQYFGPGTRLTVL.

The chain combines TRBV7-3 with TRBJ2-5, with unresolved D. The CDR3 consists of 13 residues. V lost 0 bases to trimming and J lost 0 bases, with 2 bases between them. Per the germline V gene, CDR1 is SGHTA and CDR2 is FQGTGA. CDR3 sequence (DNA): TGTGCCAGCAGCTTAACCTACCAAGAGACCCAGTACTTC. Its translation: CASSLTYQETQYF. Full variable domain (rest looked up from reference TRBV7-3 and TRBJ2-5): GAGVSQTPSNKVTEKGKYVELRCDPISGHTALYWYRQSLGQGPEFLIYFQGTGAADDSGLPNDRFFAVRPEGSVSTLKIQRTERGDSAVYLCASSLTYQETQYFGPGTRLLVL.

This chain uses TRBV5-8 with TRBJ1-3, with D tentatively TRBD1 (5 bases). Trimming took off 3 bases at V and 3 bases at J, with 13 bases between the two ends. This CDR3 comprises 15 residues. Germline CDR1 is SGHTS and CDR2 is YDEGEE. The CDR3 coding sequence is TGTGCCAGCAGCTCTGCACAGGTTCTTGGAAACACCATATATTTT. This codes for CASSSAQVLGNTIYF.

There are a few counts of this clone. The chain combines TRBV5-6 with TRBJ2-7, with TRBD2 identical over 9 bases. Germline CDR1 is SGHDT and CDR2 is YYEEEE. The CDR3 consists of 15 residues. With 4 bases clipped from V and 5 bases from J, the junction kept 10 bases outside the gene matches. CDR3 sequence: CASSPLSGSPHEQYF. For the CDR3, the DNA is TGTGCCAGCAGCCCACTTAGCGGGAGCCCCCACGAGCAGTACTTC.

This chain links TRBV30 with TRBJ1-3; tentatively, D is TRBD1 (6 bases). Trimming pared 4 bases from V and 2 bases from J, leaving 9 bases between. The CDR3 has 13 amino acids. The germline CDR1 and CDR2 sequences are GTSNPN and SVGIG (reference sequence). The CDR3 bases are TGTGCCTGGAAGGCAGGGGCTGGAAACACCATATATTTT. Translation: CAWKAGAGNTIYF.

The chain couples TRBV5-8 to TRBJ2-3; possible D gene TRBD1, 6 bases. CDR1 and CDR2 from the germline V gene are SGHTS and YDEGEE. The CDR3 is made up of 12 amino acids. Deletions cut 8 bases from V and 4 bases from J, with 11 bases between. CDR3 coding DNA: TGTGCCAGTATCAGGGGTGCAGATACGCAGTATTTT. Protein product: CASIRGADTQYF.

The rearrangement uses TRBV7-6 and TRBJ2-5, with TRBD2 matching 14 bases. The ends lost 7 bases at V and 4 bases at J; junction bases unmatched: 5. The length of the CDR3 is 15 residues. Germline-derived CDR1 and CDR2 are SGHVS and FNYEAQ. This CDR3 is CASTGLAGESETQYF. CDR3 bases: TGTGCCAGCACGGGACTAGCGGGAGAATCAGAGACCCAGTACTTC.

This clone was found once. V gene TRBV9 combines with J gene TRBJ1-3, with a weak D call TRBD1 (5 bases). V was pared by 4 bases and J by 0 bases, with 11 bases between. Germline V gene lookup returns CDR1 SGDLS and CDR2 YYNGEE. This CDR3 has 15 residues. In DNA form, the CDR3 reads TGTGCCAGCAGCTACCAGGGTCACTCTGGAAACACCATATATTTT. It specifies CASSYQGHSGNTIYF.

The chain combines TRBV2 with TRBJ2-3; D gene unclear. Germline lookup yields CDR1 SNHLY and CDR2 FYNNEI. This CDR3 spans 14 amino acids. V gave up 2 bases and J gave up 5 bases, with 11 bases separating them. The CDR3 coding sequence is TGTGCCAGCAGTGAATGGGCAGGTCAAGATACGCAGTATTTT. The encoded protein is CASSEWAGQDTQYF. The full variable domain, in which reference TRBV2 and TRBJ2-3 provide the parts outside the CDR3, is EPEVTQTPSHQVTQMGQEVILRCVPISNHLYFYWYRQILGQKVEFLVSFYNNEISEKSEIFDDQFSVERPDGSNFTLKIRSTKLEDSAMYFCASSEWAGQDTQYFGPGTRLTVL.

The DNA for the CDR3 is TGTGCCAGCAGTCTAGCGGGAGAGACCCAGTACTTC. It codes for CASSLAGETQYF. This chain links TRBV6-1 with TRBJ2-5; TRBD2 agrees at 8 bases. Losses at the gene ends were 5 bases for V and 4 bases for J; bases not matched to a gene: 0. CDR1 MNHNS and CDR2 SASEGT come from the germline V gene. This CDR3 comprises 12 residues.

V usage is TRBV11-3 and J usage is TRBJ1-1, with TRBD1 identical over 7 bases. V trimming: 1 base; J trimming: 1 base; junction bases outside the gene matches: 3. The CDR3 has 15 amino acids. Germline assignment: CDR1 SGHNT and CDR2 YENEEA. This CDR3 is CASSLVKGANTEAFF. The CDR3 DNA follows: TGTGCCAGCAGCTTAGTTAAGGGGGCGAACACTGAAGCTTTCTTT.

The CDR3, as DNA: TGTGCCAGCACCTCATGGGTGCGGTCCACTGAAGCTTTCTTT. Amino acid sequence: CASTSWVRSTEAFF. The chain joins TRBV11-2 to TRBJ1-1; D gene unclear. The germline gives CDR1 SGHAT, CDR2 FQNNGV. The CDR3 consists of 14 residues. V lost 7 bases, J lost 4 bases, and 16 bases lay in between.

This chain joins TRBV6-5 and TRBJ2-3, with D maybe TRBD2 (7 bases). The CDR3 runs 15 residues. Trimming cost V 6 bases and J 0 bases, with 13 bases left between them. CDR1 is MNHEY and CDR2 is SVGAGI in the germline V gene. In DNA, the CDR3 is TGTGCCAGCAGCGTGAGGGGGGGAAGCACAGATACGCAGTATTTT. This encodes CASSVRGGSTDTQYF.